The present TCR beta chain was sequenced within a study of blood T cell repertoires in COVID-19. Overall study: The origin of the acute and convalescent COVID-19 samples was the United States, Italy and Spain. Nucleic acid was either cDNA or gDNA, and it came from T cells, B-cell-depleted T cells, or PBMCs.

The junction had 9 bases not matched to a gene; V was cut back by 4 bases and J by 7 bases. The CDR3 covers 17 residues. From germline, CDR1 is LGHDT and CDR2 YNNKEL (reference sequence). In the original analysis: Amplifying reference gene primers gave estimates of nucleated cell counts. Using immunoSEQ multiplex PCR, the repertoire was profiled, and TCRdb retains in-frame clones only, with some absent. V and J calls and clone size are given by that table; D and trimming were obtained from the DNA. The sample carries approximately 100,000 clones, approximately 87% recorded once. Only a few counts were recorded for this clone.

The sequence was obtained from a woman aged 55-69 years with acute or convalescent COVID-19. The chain couples TRBV3-1 (or the pseudogene TRBV3-2) to TRBJ2-1, with TRBD2 matching 14 bases. The specimen was peripheral blood. CDR3 in amino acids: CASSPGTSGSLRNEQFF. In DNA form, the CDR3 reads TGTGCCAGCAGCCCCGGGACTAGCGGGAGCTTGAGGAATGAGCAGTTCTTC.